Listed below are T cell receptor beta chains from one sample, sequenced in a study of blood T cell repertoires in COVID-19. Sequencing used immunoSEQ multiplex PCR; TCRdb keeps in-frame clones, though not all of them. The sample lists 300,000 or so clones, approximately 84% occurring once. The sequenced sample consisted of PBMCs or T cells enriched from blood (not recorded which). These receptors originate from a woman aged 25-40 years who had recovered from COVID-19. Each CDR3 is given with its conserved first and last residue.

>TRBJ1-2|TRBV7-6
CASSLGGSTGAIEYGYTF
>TRBJ1-1|TRBV7-9
CASSLALGQGSTEAFF
>TRBJ1-5|TRBV4-2
CASSQEPLGQGGQPQHF
>TRBJ1-4|TRBV27
CASSPLRDGEKLFF
>TRBJ2-7|TRBV25-1
CASSEVSGWHF
>TRBJ2-3|TRBV5-1
CASSAGGVTDTQYF
>TRBJ1-1|TRBV6-6
CASRRTKNTEAFF
>TRBJ1-4|TRBV5-4
CASSFPGNEKLFF
>TRBJ1-2|TRBV19
CASSLRGKQGGYTF
>TRBJ1-1|TRBV5-6
CASRTTGGTPEAFF
>TRBJ1-4|TRBV9
CASSKEGRGSNEKLFF
>TRBJ2-7|TRBV5-6
CASSSKTSGTSYEQYF
>TRBJ2-5|TRBV3-1/TRBV3-2
CASSQDPRGGEETQYF
>TRBJ1-6|TRBV25-1
CASSEDRGANSPLHF
>TRBJ2-2|TRBV4-1
CASSAGLTGELFF
>TRBJ1-1|TRBV28
CASSLLQGLMNTEAFF
>TRBJ2-7|TRBV12-2
CASRLRNRGPLDEQYF
>TRBJ2-2|TRBV29-1
CSVVPGQGAVGELFF
>TRBJ1-6|TRBV6-2/TRBV6-3
CASSVTGNSPLHF
>TRBJ1-5|TRBV27
CASSQIGQPNQPQHF
>TRBJ2-7|TRBV19
CASSIEGQATYEQYF
>TRBJ1-6|TRBV3-1/TRBV3-2
CASGGGRASPLHF